This T cell receptor (beta chain) was captured by sequencing in a study of blood T cell repertoires in COVID-19. In the study overall: COVID-19 samples, acute and convalescent, were from the United States, Italy and Spain. Sources were T cells, B-cell-depleted T cells, or PBMCs; the material itself was cDNA or gDNA.

Original analysis: Scientists estimated how many nucleated cells there were by amplifying reference gene primers. Sequencing used immunoSEQ multiplex PCR; TCRdb keeps in-frame clones, though not all of them. V and J calls and clone size come straight from that table; D and trimming were deduced from the DNA. The sample contains about 110,000 clones, over 65% of which appear only once. The V end was cut by 3 bases, the J end by 1 base, with 4 bases between. The CDR3 runs to 14 residues. In germline, CDR1 is LNHDA, CDR2 SQIVND (reference sequence). This sequence joins TRBV19 and TRBJ2-6; no firm D call. The sequencing sample was made of peripheral blood. The source is a woman aged 80 or over with acute or convalescent COVID-19. The CDR3 protein is CASSIRSGANVLTF. As DNA, the CDR3 is TGTGCCAGTAGTATCAGGTCTGGGGCCAACGTCCTGACTTTC.